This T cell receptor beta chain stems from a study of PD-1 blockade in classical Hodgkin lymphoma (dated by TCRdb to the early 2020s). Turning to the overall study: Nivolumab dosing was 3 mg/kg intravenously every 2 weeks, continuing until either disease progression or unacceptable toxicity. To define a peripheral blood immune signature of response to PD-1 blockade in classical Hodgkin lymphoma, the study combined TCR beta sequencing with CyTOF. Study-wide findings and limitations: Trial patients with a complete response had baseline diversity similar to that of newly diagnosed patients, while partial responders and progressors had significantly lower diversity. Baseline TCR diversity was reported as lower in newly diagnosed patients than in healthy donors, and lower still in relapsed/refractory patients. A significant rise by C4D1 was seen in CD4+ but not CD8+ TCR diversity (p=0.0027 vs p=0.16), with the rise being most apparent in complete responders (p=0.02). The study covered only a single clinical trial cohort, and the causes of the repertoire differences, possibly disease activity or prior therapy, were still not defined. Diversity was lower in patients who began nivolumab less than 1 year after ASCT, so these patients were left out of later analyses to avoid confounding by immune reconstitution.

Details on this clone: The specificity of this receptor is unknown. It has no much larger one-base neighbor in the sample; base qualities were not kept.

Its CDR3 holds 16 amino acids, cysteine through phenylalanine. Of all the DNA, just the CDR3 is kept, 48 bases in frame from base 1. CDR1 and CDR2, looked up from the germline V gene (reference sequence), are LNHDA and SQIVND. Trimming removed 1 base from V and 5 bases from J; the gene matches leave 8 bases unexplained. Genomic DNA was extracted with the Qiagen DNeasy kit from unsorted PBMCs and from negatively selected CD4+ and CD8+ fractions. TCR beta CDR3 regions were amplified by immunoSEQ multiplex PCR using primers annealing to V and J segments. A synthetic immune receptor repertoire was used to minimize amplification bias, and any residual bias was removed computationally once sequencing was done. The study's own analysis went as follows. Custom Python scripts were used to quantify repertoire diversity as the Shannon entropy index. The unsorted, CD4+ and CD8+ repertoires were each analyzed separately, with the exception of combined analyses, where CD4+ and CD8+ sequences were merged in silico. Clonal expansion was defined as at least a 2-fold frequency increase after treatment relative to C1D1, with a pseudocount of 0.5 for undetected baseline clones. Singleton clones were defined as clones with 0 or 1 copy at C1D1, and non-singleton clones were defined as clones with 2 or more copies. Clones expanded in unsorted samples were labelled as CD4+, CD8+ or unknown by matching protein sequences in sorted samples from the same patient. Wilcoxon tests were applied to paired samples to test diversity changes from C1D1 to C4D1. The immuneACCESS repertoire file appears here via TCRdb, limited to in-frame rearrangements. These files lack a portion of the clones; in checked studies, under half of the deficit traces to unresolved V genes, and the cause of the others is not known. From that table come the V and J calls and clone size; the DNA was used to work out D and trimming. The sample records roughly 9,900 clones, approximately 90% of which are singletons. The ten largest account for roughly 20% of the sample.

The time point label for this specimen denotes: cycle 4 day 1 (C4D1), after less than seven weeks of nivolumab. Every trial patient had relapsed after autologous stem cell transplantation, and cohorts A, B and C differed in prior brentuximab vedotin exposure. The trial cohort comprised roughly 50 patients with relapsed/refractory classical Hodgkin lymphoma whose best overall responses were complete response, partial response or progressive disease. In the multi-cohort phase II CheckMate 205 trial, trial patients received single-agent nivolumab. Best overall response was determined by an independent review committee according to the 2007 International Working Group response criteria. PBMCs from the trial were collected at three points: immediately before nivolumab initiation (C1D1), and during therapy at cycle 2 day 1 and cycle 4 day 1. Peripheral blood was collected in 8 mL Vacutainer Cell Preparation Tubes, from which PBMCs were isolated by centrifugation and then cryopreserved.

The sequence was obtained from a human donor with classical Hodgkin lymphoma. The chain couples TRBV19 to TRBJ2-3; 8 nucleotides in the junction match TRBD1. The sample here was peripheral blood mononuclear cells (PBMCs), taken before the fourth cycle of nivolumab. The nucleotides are TGTGCCAGTAGTATAGCCGGGACAGGTCAGAAAGATACGCAGTATTTT. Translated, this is CASSIAGTGQKDTQYF.